This T cell receptor (beta chain) originates from a study of cytomegalovirus exposure and HLA in healthy donors. Study as a whole: An earlier analysis found 95 million to 140 million unique TCR beta sequences from 200 million or so T cells.

This CDR3 contains 15 residues. Germline V gene sequence: CDR1 MGHRA, CDR2 YSYEKL. V was cut by 4 bases and J by 0 bases, with 10 bases left in between. About this clone itself: As yet, its antigen is unknown.

Findings of the study overall: The study recorded fewer than 200 TCR beta chains that were cytomegalovirus-associated.

PCR amplification relied on 60 Vbeta primers (plus 13 Jbeta primers). Method: immunoSEQ multiplex PCR; TCRdb's copy keeps in-frame clones and lacks some. This table holds fewer than 120,000 clones, under 85% found once. The chain carries TRBV4-1 and TRBJ2-1, with a weak D call TRBD1 (6 bases). Material for sequencing was PBMCs. The receptor was derived from a man younger than 45 in good health and CMV-seropositive. The CDR3 protein is CASSLTGRSYNEQFF. CDR3 in DNA: TGCGCCAGCAGCCTAACAGGGCGCTCCTACAATGAGCAGTTCTTC.